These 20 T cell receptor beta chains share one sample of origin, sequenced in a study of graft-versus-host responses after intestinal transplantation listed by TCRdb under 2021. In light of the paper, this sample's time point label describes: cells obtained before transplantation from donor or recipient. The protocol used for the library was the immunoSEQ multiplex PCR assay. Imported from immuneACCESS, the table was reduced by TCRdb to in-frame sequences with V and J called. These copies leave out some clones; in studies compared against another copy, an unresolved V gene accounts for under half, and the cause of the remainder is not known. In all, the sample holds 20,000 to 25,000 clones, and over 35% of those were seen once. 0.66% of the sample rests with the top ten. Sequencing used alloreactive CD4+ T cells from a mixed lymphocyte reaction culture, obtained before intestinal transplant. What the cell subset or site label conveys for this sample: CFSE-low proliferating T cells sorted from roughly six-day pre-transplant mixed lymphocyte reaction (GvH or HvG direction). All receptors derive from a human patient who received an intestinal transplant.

The CDR3 spells CASSKKQRPSGGAVDTQYF. DNA for the CDR3: TGTGCCAGCAGCAAAAAACAGAGGCCTAGCGGGGGGGCGGTAGATACGCAGTATTTT. The chain joins TRBV21-1 to TRBJ2-3; the table gives TRBD2 as D, unverified against the DNA. TRBV21-1 represents a pseudogene. The CDR3 totals 19 residues.

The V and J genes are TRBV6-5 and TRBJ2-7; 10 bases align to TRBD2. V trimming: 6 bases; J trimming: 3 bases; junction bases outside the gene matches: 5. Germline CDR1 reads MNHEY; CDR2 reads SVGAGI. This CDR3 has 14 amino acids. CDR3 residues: CASRRLAGGYEQYF. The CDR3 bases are TGTGCCAGCAGACGACTAGCGGGCGGCTACGAGCAGTACTTC.

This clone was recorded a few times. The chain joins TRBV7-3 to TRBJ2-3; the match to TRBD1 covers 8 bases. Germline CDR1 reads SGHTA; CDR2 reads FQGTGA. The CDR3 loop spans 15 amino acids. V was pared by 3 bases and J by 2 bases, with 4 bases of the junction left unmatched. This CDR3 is CASSFQGASTDTQYF. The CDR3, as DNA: TGTGCCAGCAGCTTCCAGGGGGCCTCCACAGATACGCAGTATTTT.

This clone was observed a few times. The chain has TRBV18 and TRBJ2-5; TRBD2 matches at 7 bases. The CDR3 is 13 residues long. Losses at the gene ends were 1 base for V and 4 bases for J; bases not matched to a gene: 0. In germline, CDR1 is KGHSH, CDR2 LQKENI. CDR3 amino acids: CASSPLAGETQYF. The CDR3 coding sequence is TGTGCCAGCTCACCACTAGCGGGAGAGACCCAGTACTTC.

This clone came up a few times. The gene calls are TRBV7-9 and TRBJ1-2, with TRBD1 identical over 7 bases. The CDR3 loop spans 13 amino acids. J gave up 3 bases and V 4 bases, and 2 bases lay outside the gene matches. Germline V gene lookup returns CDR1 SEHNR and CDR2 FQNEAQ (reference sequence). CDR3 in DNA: TGTGCCAGCAGCTGGGGACAGTACTATGGCTACACCTTC. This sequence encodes CASSWGQYYGYTF.

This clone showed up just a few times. CDR3 DNA sequence: TGTGCCAGCAGTTTACCGGGACAGGGGACCCCCTGGGTTACCGGGGAGCTGTTTTTT. This gives the protein CASSLPGQGTPWVTGELFF. The rearrangement joins TRBV7-9 to TRBJ2-2; 10 bases align to TRBD1. Germline V CDR1 and CDR2: SEHNR, FQNEAQ (reference sequence). J was trimmed by 5 bases and V by 6 bases; bases with no gene match: 18. The CDR3 sequence is 19 residues long.

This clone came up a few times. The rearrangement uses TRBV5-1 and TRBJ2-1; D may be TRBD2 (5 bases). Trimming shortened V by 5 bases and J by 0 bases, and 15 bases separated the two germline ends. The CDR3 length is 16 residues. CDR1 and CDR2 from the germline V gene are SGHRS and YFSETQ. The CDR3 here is CASRGGDYSSYNEQFF. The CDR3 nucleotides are TGCGCCAGCAGAGGTGGCGACTACAGCTCCTACAATGAGCAGTTCTTC.

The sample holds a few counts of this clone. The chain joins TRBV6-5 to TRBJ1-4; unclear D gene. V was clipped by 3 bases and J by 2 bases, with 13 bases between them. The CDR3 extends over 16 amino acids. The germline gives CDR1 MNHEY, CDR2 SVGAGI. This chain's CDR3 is CASSYGFWATNEKLFF. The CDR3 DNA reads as TGTGCCAGCAGTTATGGTTTCTGGGCGACTAATGAAAAACTGTTTTTT.

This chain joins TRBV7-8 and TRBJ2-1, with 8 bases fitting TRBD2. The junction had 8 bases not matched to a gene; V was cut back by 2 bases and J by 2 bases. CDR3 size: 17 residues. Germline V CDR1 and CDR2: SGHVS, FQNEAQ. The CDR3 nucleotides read TGTGCCAGCAGCTTAAGGGGCTCGGGACTAGCCTACAATGAGCAGTTCTTC. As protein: CASSLRGSGLAYNEQFF.

CDR3 bases: TGCAGCGGAACGGGACAGGGGGCAGGGGATACGCAGTATTTT. As protein: CSGTGQGAGDTQYF. This sequence joins TRBV29-1 and TRBJ2-3; 12 nucleotides align to TRBD1. J lost 6 bases, V lost 7 bases, and 8 bases had no gene match. The CDR3 consists of 14 residues. Germline CDR1 is SQVTM and CDR2 is ANQGSEA.

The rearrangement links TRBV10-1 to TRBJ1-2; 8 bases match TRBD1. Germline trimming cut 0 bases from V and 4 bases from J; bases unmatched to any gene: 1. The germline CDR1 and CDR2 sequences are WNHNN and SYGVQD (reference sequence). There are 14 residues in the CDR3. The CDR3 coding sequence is TGCGCCAGCAGTGAGTCCGGGACAGGCTATGGCTACACCTTC. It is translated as CASSESGTGYGYTF.

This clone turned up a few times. The CDR3: CASSYSRSNQPQHF. As DNA, the CDR3 is TGTGCCAGCAGTTACTCCCGGTCCAATCAGCCCCAGCATTTT. The rearrangement links TRBV6-5 to TRBJ1-5; no reliable D call. Germline V CDR1 and CDR2: MNHEY, SVGAGI. This CDR3 region has 14 residues. Trimming took off 0 bases at V and 3 bases at J, with 6 bases between the two ends.

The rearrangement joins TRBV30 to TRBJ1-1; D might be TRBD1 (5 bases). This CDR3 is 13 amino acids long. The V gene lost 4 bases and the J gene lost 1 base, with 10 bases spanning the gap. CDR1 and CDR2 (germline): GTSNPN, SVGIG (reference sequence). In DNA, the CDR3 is TGTGCCTGGACTTTTGACAGGAACACTGAAGCTTTCTTT. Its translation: CAWTFDRNTEAFF.

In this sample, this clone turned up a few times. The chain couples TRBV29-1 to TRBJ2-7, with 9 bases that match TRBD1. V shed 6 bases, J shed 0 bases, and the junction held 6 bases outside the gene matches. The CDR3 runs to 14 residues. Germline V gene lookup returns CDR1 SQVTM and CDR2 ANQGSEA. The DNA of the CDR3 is TGCAGCGTACAACAGGGGGCCACCTCCTACGAGCAGTACTTC. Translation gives CSVQQGATSYEQYF.

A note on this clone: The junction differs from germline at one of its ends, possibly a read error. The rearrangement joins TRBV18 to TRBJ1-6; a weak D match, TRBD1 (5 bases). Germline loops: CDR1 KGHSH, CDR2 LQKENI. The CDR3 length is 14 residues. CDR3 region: CAGSPGGYNSPLHF. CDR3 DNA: TGTGCCGGCTCACCCGGGGGATATAATTCACCCCTCCACTTT.

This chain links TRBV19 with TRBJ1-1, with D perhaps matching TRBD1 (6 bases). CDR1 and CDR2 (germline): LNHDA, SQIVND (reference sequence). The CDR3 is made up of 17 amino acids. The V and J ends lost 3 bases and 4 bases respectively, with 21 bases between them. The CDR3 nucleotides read TGTGCCAGTAGTATTGGCAGGGGCCACCGCTTTGGCACTGAAGCTTTCTTT. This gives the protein CASSIGRGHRFGTEAFF.

The CDR3 sequence is CASSMDLYGYTF. The CDR3, as DNA: TGCGCCAGCAGCATGGACTTATATGGCTACACCTTC. The rearrangement links TRBV5-1 to TRBJ1-2, with D uncertain. The CDR3 is 12 amino acids. Trimming left V 4 bases short and J 5 bases short, with 9 bases between. Germline V gene lookup returns CDR1 SGHRS and CDR2 YFSETQ. The full variable domain, completed using reference TRBV5-1 and TRBJ1-2, is KAGVTQTPRYLIKTRGQQVTLSCSPISGHRSVSWYQQTPGQGLQFLFEYFSETQRNKGNFPGRFSGRQFSNSRSEMNVSTLELGDSALYLCASSMDLYGYTFGSGTRLTVV.

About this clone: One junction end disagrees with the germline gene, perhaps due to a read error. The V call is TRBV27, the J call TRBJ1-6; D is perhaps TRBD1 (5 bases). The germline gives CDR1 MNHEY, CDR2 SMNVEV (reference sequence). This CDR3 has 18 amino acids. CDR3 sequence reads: CASSARGKVGAYTSPLHF. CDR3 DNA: TGTGCCAGCAGTGCCCGGGGGAAAGTAGGGGCTTATACTTCACCCCTCCACTTT.

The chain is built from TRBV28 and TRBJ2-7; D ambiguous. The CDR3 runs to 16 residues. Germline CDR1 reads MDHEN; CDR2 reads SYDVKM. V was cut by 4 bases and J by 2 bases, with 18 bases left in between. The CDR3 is CASSSRQHRRPYEQYF. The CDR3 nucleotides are TGTGCCAGCAGTTCCAGACAACACCGACGACCCTACGAGCAGTACTTC.

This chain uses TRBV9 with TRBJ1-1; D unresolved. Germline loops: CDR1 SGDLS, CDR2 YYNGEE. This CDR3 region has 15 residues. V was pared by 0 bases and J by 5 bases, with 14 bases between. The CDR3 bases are TGTGCCAGCAGCGTAGAAAGTTATCTGAGGACTGAAGCTTTCTTT. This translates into CASSVESYLRTEAFF.